This T cell receptor beta chain was sequenced during a study of shared clonotypes between healthy human individuals. As concerns this clone: Its antigen is unknown.

Sorted-subset replicate PCR reactions contained approximately 190 ng DNA, corresponding to approximately 30,000 T cell genomes. Libraries were prepared by immunoSEQ multiplex PCR; TCRdb keeps only in-frame clonotypes and omits some of them. The sample contains more than 550,000 clones, just over 90% of which appear only once. Terminally differentiated effector memory CD45RA+ cells were excluded by CCR7 positive selection of CD45RO-negative cells. The CDR3 loop spans 15 amino acids. Germline CDR1 reads SGHDT; CDR2 reads YYEEEE. V lost 4 bases and J lost 0, with 14 bases in between. Study results and caveats: Represented diversity (both genetic and exposure-history) was limited by the small number of donors. Several donors shared around 5% of their naive CD4 clonotypes.

The sequence came from a man aged 25-45 years in good health. The chain employs TRBV5-6 and TRBJ2-7, with TRBD2 as a possible D gene (5 bases). Sequencing was carried out using naive CD8+ T cells sorted from blood. The CDR3 coding sequence is TGTGCCAGCAGCCCGAGGACTCCCGCCTCCTACGAGCAGTACTTC. It codes for CASSPRTPASYEQYF.